This T cell receptor beta chain was found in a study of neoadjuvant anti-PD-1 for oral cavity cancer. Notes on the study in general: Treg/Th17 ratio rose with pretreatment blood and fell with post-treatment tumor TCRbeta clonality.

The V gene lost 2 bases and the J gene lost 5 bases, with 13 bases spanning the gap. There are 14 residues in the CDR3. The germline CDR1 and CDR2 sequences are KGHSH and LQKENI. Time point reported: after neoadjuvant nivolumab, at surgical resection. These newly diagnosed stage II-IVA oral cavity squamous cell carcinoma patients had no prior systemic or radiation treatment. Some clones are missing from TCRdb's copy, which holds only in-frame ones; the method was immunoSEQ multiplex PCR. The table includes around 65,000 clones, about 86% detected once. Turning to this clone: Antigen: not known.

The origin of this receptor is a person between 35 and 79 years old with oral cavity squamous cell carcinoma. Sequences were derived from PBMCs, sampled after nivolumab (anti-PD-1) treatment. The chain links TRBV18 to TRBJ2-7; D gene uncertain. The CDR3 nucleotides are TGTGCCAGCTCACCAGACCCTGGAAACCACGAGCAGTACTTC. This sequence encodes CASSPDPGNHEQYF. The whole variable domain, filled in from reference TRBV18 and TRBJ2-7, reads NAGVMQNPRHLVRRRGQEARLRCSPMKGHSHVYWYRQLPEEGLKFMVYLQKENIIDESGMPKERFSAEFPKEGPSILRIQQVVRGDSAAYFCASSPDPGNHEQYFGPGTRLTVT.